The 5 T cell receptor beta chains given below trace back to one sample, sequenced in a study of response to subunit inactivated influenza vaccine. TCRdb recomputed calls from the RT-PCR reads with MiXCR, one row per CDR3 protein. The data contain 590,000 or so distinct CDR3 sequences, approximately 15% of them seen just once; the ten biggest clones take up approximately 7.6%. Here the sequenced sample was PBMCs from blood, taken 14 to 15 days before vaccination. The source is a man in his fifties or sixties who received an inactivated influenza vaccine.

This clonotype has a handful of counts. The chain uses TRBV20-1 and TRBJ2-5, with 10 bases aligning to TRBD2. Trimming at V came to 6 bases and at J to 1 base, leaving 8 bases not matched to a gene. The CDR3 is made up of 15 amino acids. Germline-derived CDR1 and CDR2 are DFQATT and SNEGSKA (reference sequence). Here the CDR3 DNA reads TGCAGTGCAACCATAGCGGGAGGACTCCAAGAGACCCAGTACTTC. It yields the protein CSATIAGGLQETQYF.

This clonotype occurred a few times. The CDR3 region has the DNA TGCAGCGGCCACGGCAATCCGGGCCTTGACCAAGAGACCCAGTACTTC. Translation gives CSGHGNPGLDQETQYF. The V call is TRBV29-1, the J call TRBJ2-5; D gene unclear. This CDR3 is built from 16 residues. Germline V gives CDR1 SQVTM, CDR2 ANQGSEA. V was shortened by 7 bases and J by 0 bases, with 21 bases between the two germline ends. Together with reference TRBV29-1 and TRBJ2-5, the CDR3 gives the full variable domain: SAVISQKPSRDICQRGTSLTIQCQVDSQVTMMFWYRQQPGQSLTLIATANQGSEATYESGFVIDKFPISRPNLTFSTLTVSNMSPEDSSIYLCSGHGNPGLDQETQYFGPGTRLLVL.

The chain couples TRBV6-5 to TRBJ2-2; D not certain. The germline V gene has CDR1 MNHEY and CDR2 SVGAGI. Trimming removed 2 bases at V and 0 bases at J, with 7 bases between. The CDR3 runs to 15 residues. The CDR3 DNA reads as TGTGCCAGCAGTTACGAAGGAGCGAACACCGGGGAGCTGTTTTTT. Translation gives CASSYEGANTGELFF.

In this sample, this clonotype turned up a few times. The chain links TRBV7-9 to TRBJ2-7, with D perhaps TRBD1 (5 bases). Germline CDR1 reads SEHNR; CDR2 reads FQNEAQ (reference sequence). The ends were cut back, 1 base at V and 1 base at J, with 8 bases in the middle. The CDR3 runs 14 residues. The CDR3 sequence is CASSLERQSYEQYF. The CDR3 bases are TGTGCCAGCAGCTTAGAGCGACAGTCCTACGAGCAGTACTTC. The full variable domain, with the rest looked up from reference TRBV7-9 and TRBJ2-7, is DTGVSQNPRHKITKRGQNVTFRCDPISEHNRLYWYRQTLGQGPEFLTYFQNEAQLEKSRLLSDRFSAERPKGSFSTLEIQRTEQGDSAMYLCASSLERQSYEQYFGPGTRLTVT.

This clonotype occurred many times. This chain joins TRBV28 and TRBJ2-3; 8 bases fit TRBD2. The CDR3 contains 16 residues. The J segment lost 1 base and the V segment lost 9 bases, leaving 12 bases of the junction unmatched. Germline CDR1 and CDR2: MDHEN and SYDVKM. As DNA, the CDR3 is TGTGCCAGTCGCTTCGCTCGGGGGGGAGGCACAGATACGCAGTATTTT. It yields the protein CASRFARGGGTDTQYF.